Below are 2 T cell receptor beta chains sequenced from a single sample in a study of T cell responses to AZD1222 COVID-19 vaccine. TCRdb keeps only in-frame clones here, not all; method: immunoSEQ multiplex PCR. The sample consists of around 160,000 clones, 85% to 95% of them appearing once. The sample was peripheral blood, taken on day 0 of AZD1222 vaccination. These receptors were obtained from an adult in good health.

V is TRBV7-2 and J is TRBJ2-1; D is possibly TRBD1 (6 bases). Per germline, CDR1 SGHTA and CDR2 FQGNSA. The CDR3 consists of 14 residues. Deletions cut 5 bases from V and 9 bases from J, with 17 bases between. The CDR3 loop is CASSGNRDRFEQFF. CDR3 in DNA: TGTGCCAGCAGCGGAAACAGGGATAGATTTGAGCAGTTCTTC.

The J gene is TRBJ2-7, the V gene TRBV25-1; D is undetermined. Germline V lookup: CDR1 MGHDK, CDR2 SYGVNS. There are 15 residues in the CDR3. The V end lost 2 bases, the J end lost 3 bases, and 14 bases lay between the germline ends. This CDR3 reads CASSESWQFSYEQYF. For the CDR3, the DNA is TGTGCCAGCAGTGAAAGCTGGCAGTTCAGCTACGAGCAGTACTTC.